This T cell receptor beta chain emerged from a study of T cell repertoires in cytomegalovirus infection (dated by TCRdb to the late 2010s). Regarding the study in general: Donor HLA type was relevant to the analysis, as public TCR beta signatures indicated carriage of CMV infection together with the matching HLA type. The investigation overall reported the following: In both this cohort and an independent approximately 350-donor cohort, the cumulative frequency of public TCR beta family members distinguished carriers of CMV infection plus the relevant HLA type. The ex vivo response was dominated by HLA-C-restricted CMV-specific TCR beta clonotypes, which also provided the single most frequent clonotype in two of eight donors.

This clonotype was seen repeatedly, ten times or more. Its antigen remains unidentified. Per-nucleotide qualities are absent, and no much larger clonotype sits a single base away. The reads were generated on an Illumina HiSeq 1500. The public reads were quality trimmed at Q25 with fastp and then assembled into clones with MiXCR by TCRdb, keeping productive beta chains. Entries are consolidated by CDR3 protein sequence, retaining the most common genes and DNA. The sample table contains about 310,000 distinct CDR3 sequences; only one count was recorded for roughly a sixth of them. Of the sample, approximately 12% falls within the top ten clones. V is cut back by 4 bases and J by 3 bases, with 2 bases in the junction unmatched. From the germline V gene, CDR1 is MNHEY and CDR2 is SVGAGI. Reading from cysteine to phenylalanine, the CDR3 counts 13 amino acids. The only DNA kept is the CDR3, 39 bases in frame from the first base.

Sample: PBMCs. The V gene is TRBV6-5 and the J gene is TRBJ2-5; 7 nucleotides in the junction match TRBD1. This clonotype was sampled from a human donor in good health (CMV status not recorded). Some clones in this sample may be carry-over from other donors' samples. The CDR3 corresponds to CASSWGQKETQYF. The DNA sequence reads TGTGCCAGCAGTTGGGGACAGAAAGAGACCCAGTACTTC.